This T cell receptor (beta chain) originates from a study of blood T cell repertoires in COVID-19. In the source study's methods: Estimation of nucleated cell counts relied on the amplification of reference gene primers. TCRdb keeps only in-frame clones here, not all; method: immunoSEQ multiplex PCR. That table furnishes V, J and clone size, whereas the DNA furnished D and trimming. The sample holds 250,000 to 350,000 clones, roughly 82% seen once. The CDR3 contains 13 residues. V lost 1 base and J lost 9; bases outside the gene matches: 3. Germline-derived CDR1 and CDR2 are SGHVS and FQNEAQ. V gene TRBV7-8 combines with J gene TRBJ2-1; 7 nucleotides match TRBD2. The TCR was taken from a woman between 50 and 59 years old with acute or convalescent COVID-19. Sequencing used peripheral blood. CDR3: CASSLDGGSEQFF. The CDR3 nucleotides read TGTGCCAGCAGCTTAGATGGCGGGAGTGAGCAGTTCTTC.